Included here is one T cell receptor (beta chain) sequence, with context. No antigen is known for it. V lost 3 bases, J lost 1 base, and 7 bases stayed unmatched. CDR3 length: 16 amino acids. Germline CDR1 SGDLS, CDR2 YYNGEE. The sample belongs to a study of blood T cells in healthy people across ages. Study-level results: The diversity estimates, figures obtained from one million T cells, were considered underestimates. Greater diversity and more naive CD4+ cells were seen in long-lived donors than in aged donors. The study found TCR beta diversity correlated strongly with naive T cell percentage.

The use of a sample-barcoded 5' primer and a J-beta primer mix characterized a second PCR of about 7 to 12 cycles. The template-switch adaptor, which had 12 random nucleotides, put a tag on each cDNA molecule. TCRdb re-derived calls from the 5' RACE reads in MiXCR, one entry per CDR3 protein. The sample contains about 1.4 million distinct CDR3 sequences, almost 60% of which appear only once. The rearrangement joins TRBV9 to TRBJ1-1, with 9 bases aligning to TRBD1. This clonotype was sampled from a man aged 18 to 29 in good health. Sequencing was done on a sample of blood. Written as DNA, the CDR3 is TGTGCCAGCAGCGCGACAGGGGGGGGTTCGAACACTGAAGCTTTCTTT. It codes for CASSATGGGSNTEAFF.